This T cell receptor (beta chain) was sequenced in a study of blood T cell repertoires in COVID-19. Study as a whole: Material from acute and convalescent COVID-19 was sourced from the United States, Italy and Spain. T cells, B-cell-depleted T cells, or PBMCs supplied cDNA or gDNA.

In the original analysis: From reference gene primer amplification, estimates of nucleated cell counts were derived. Repertoires were generated with immunoSEQ multiplex PCR, while TCRdb's copy carries only in-frame clones and drops some. That table is the source of V, J and clone size, and D and trimming were worked out from the DNA. The sample has approximately 120,000 clones, approximately 80% seen once. The V and J ends lost 3 bases and 5 bases, in that order; junction bases with no gene match: 6. Germline-derived CDR1 and CDR2 are DFQATT and SNEGSKA (reference sequence). The CDR3 spans 15 residues.

The source of this sequence is a man at least 80 years old with acute or convalescent COVID-19. The sequenced sample consisted of peripheral blood. The chain employs TRBV20-1 and TRBJ2-1; TRBD2 agrees at 11 bases. In DNA form, the CDR3 reads TGCAGTGCTAGTGTGGGACTAGCGGCTGACAATGAGCAGTTCTTC. Translated, it gives CSASVGLAADNEQFF.